The source of this T cell receptor beta chain is a study of T cells in Graves' hyperthyroidism and ophthalmopathy. The CDR3 runs to 18 residues. V lost 2 bases and J lost 5; bases outside the gene matches: 13. Germline V gene lookup returns CDR1 SGDLS and CDR2 YYNGEE. Whole-study findings and limits: Most expanded thyroid clonotypes above 0.001 also appeared in blood.

Amplified TCR beta CDR3 regions derived from RNA transcripts. Using the HTBI primer set, a first-round RT-PCR was run on the TCR CDR3. TCRdb called the multiplex PCR reads again in MiXCR, with one record for every CDR3 protein. The data contain 400,000 to 600,000 distinct CDR3 sequences, 20% of them singletons. Comment on this clonotype: Its specificity is not known.

Sequencing was performed on blood. The receptor was derived from a man younger than 35 with Graves' hyperthyroidism. This rearrangement joins TRBV9 to TRBJ2-2, with 9 bases aligning to TRBD2. Written as DNA, the CDR3 is TGTGCCAGCAGCGTTGGAGGATTAGCGGGAGAGGAAACCGGGGAGCTGTTTTTT. Translating gives CASSVGGLAGEETGELFF. The full variable domain, its missing parts supplied by reference TRBV9 and TRBJ2-2, is DSGVTQTPKHLITATGQRVTLRCSPRSGDLSVYWYQQSLDQGLQFLIQYYNGEERAKGNILERFSAQQFPDLHSELNLSSLELGDSALYFCASSVGGLAGEETGELFFGEGSRLTVL.